This T cell receptor (beta chain) was identified in a study of shared clonotypes between healthy human individuals. The study, taken as a whole, reports: Estimated clonotype richness was generally higher in naive than memory subsets. Researchers sampled only blood; tissue repertoires likely differ.

CD45RO-negative, CCR7-selected cells formed the naive CD8 fraction, which excluded terminally differentiated effector memory CD45RA+ cells. Among the donors, all were Caucasian adults who lived in Nashville, Tennessee. The CDR3 spans 13 residues. The V gene lost 0 bases and the J gene lost 6 bases, with 9 bases spanning the gap. Germline CDR1 PRHDT, CDR2 FYEKMQ (reference sequence). As to this clone: Its antigen is unknown.

TCRdb keeps only in-frame clones here, not all; method: immunoSEQ multiplex PCR. The top ten clones hold approximately 0.3% of a sample with hundreds of thousands of clones, roughly 98% of them seen once. The sequenced sample was naive CD8+ T cells sorted from blood. This sequence was found in a man between 25 and 39 years old in good health. The genes are TRBV13 and TRBJ2-7, with D unclear. The CDR3 DNA follows: TGTGCCAGCAGCTTAGGGGAAGGAAGCGAGCAGTACTTC. This codes for CASSLGEGSEQYF.